Below, 23 T cell receptor beta chains from the same sample are listed, as sequenced in a study of cytomegalovirus exposure and HLA in healthy donors. The PCR made use of 60 Vbeta and 13 Jbeta primers. The data were produced by immunoSEQ multiplex PCR, yet TCRdb's version contains in-frame clones alone and is incomplete. The sample shows approximately 140,000 clones, about three quarters of them seen only once. Specimen: PBMCs. The receptors shown here come from a male donor in good health and CMV-seropositive.

This clone was seen a handful of times. The chain couples TRBV7-8 to TRBJ2-3; TRBD1 matches 9 bases. The CDR3 has 15 residues. Germline V lookup: CDR1 SGHVS, CDR2 FQNEAQ. The junction had 7 bases not matched to a gene; V was cut back by 5 bases and J by 4 bases. As DNA, the CDR3 is TGTGCCAGCAGCCAACCGGGACAGGGCCCAGATACGCAGTATTTT. It is translated as CASSQPGQGPDTQYF. The full variable domain, rest sourced from reference TRBV7-8 and TRBJ2-3, is GAGVSQSPRYKVAKRGQDVALRCDPISGHVSLFWYQQALGQGPEFLTYFQNEAQLDKSGLPSDRFFAERPEGSVSTLKIQRTQQEDSAVYLCASSQPGQGPDTQYFGPGTRLTVL.

The chain links TRBV2 to TRBJ1-2; D is uncertain. The CDR3 consists of 12 residues. Between the trimmed V and J ends, which lost 7 bases and 0 bases, there was a span of 6 bases. The germline CDR1 and CDR2 sequences are SNHLY and FYNNEI. The CDR3 coding sequence is TGTGCCAGCATCCAGGCTAACTATGGCTACACCTTC. Amino acids: CASIQANYGYTF.

The genes are TRBV19 and TRBJ2-5; TRBD2 matches at 12 bases. V lost 4 bases, J lost 0 bases, and 3 bases stayed unmatched. The CDR3 sequence is 16 residues long. CDR1 and CDR2 (germline): LNHDA, SQIVND (reference sequence). The CDR3, as DNA: TGTGCCAGTAGTACCTGGACTAGCGGGAACCAAGAGACCCAGTACTTC. Translating it yields CASSTWTSGNQETQYF. The whole variable domain, remainder taken from reference TRBV19 and TRBJ2-5, is DGGITQSPKYLFRKEGQNVTLSCEQNLNHDAMYWYRQDPGQGLRLIYYSQIVNDFQKGDIAEGYSVSREKKESFPLTVTSAQKNPTAFYLCASSTWTSGNQETQYFGPGTRLLVL.

The chain links TRBV6-1 to TRBJ2-1; 9 bases align to TRBD1. V shed 3 bases, J shed 2 bases, and the junction held 2 bases outside the gene matches. The V gene's germline CDR1 is MNHNS and CDR2 SASEGT. This CDR3 comprises 15 residues. CDR3 sequence (DNA): TGTGCCAGCAGTGAGGGACAGGGTCCCTACAATGAGCAGTTCTTC. Protein sequence: CASSEGQGPYNEQFF.

This clone was counted only a few times. An end of the junction differs from the germline gene, which may be a read error. The chain joins TRBV13 to TRBJ2-1, with 7 bases identical to TRBD2. This CDR3 has 16 amino acids. The germline V gene has CDR1 PRHDT and CDR2 FYEKMQ (reference sequence). The CDR3, as DNA: TGTGCCAGCAGCTTAGGCCTTCTAGCGGATTACAGTGAGCAGTTCTTC. Its translation is CASSLGLLADYSEQFF.

Concerning this clone: A read error may account for a junction end that differs from germline. The chain is built from TRBV7-3 and TRBJ1-3; D perhaps matches TRBD1 (6 bases). Per the germline V gene, CDR1 is SGHTA and CDR2 is FQGTGA. The CDR3 contains 18 residues. DNA of the CDR3: TGTTCCAGCAGCTGTCTCAGGGGATCTTCCCTCTCTGGAAACACCATATATTTT. This codes for CSSSCLRGSSLSGNTIYF.

The gene calls are TRBV6-5 and TRBJ1-2; no definite D call. The CDR3 loop spans 14 amino acids. The V gene's germline CDR1 is MNHEY and CDR2 SVGAGI. Trimming removed 0 bases at V and 4 bases at J, with 9 bases between. CDR3: CASSYSQGSYGYTF. DNA of the CDR3: TGTGCCAGCAGTTACTCGCAAGGGAGCTATGGCTACACCTTC.

V is TRBV29-1 and J is TRBJ2-1; 14 bases agree with TRBD2. The junction had 4 bases not matched to a gene; V was cut back by 0 bases and J by 9 bases. The CDR3 spans 15 residues. The germline V gene has CDR1 SQVTM and CDR2 ANQGSEA. Here the CDR3 DNA reads TGCAGCGTTGAAGAGGGGACTAGCGGGAGTAGTGAGCAGTTCTTC. This sequence encodes CSVEEGTSGSSEQFF.

This chain joins TRBV5-4 and TRBJ1-4; D is unclear. V was pared by 0 bases and J by 7 bases, with 10 bases between. The CDR3 runs 14 residues. CDR1 and CDR2 from the germline V gene are SGHNT and YYREEE (reference sequence). The CDR3 sequence is CASSLGQRGEKLFF. In DNA form, the CDR3 reads TGTGCCAGCAGCTTGGGTCAGCGGGGTGAAAAACTGTTTTTT.

CDR3 amino acids: CASSVSANEQFF. DNA for the CDR3: TGTGCCAGCAGTGTTAGCGCCAATGAGCAGTTCTTC. The chain couples TRBV27 to TRBJ2-1, with a tentative D call TRBD2 (5 bases). Trimming took 5 bases from V and 6 from J, leaving 8 bases between them. This CDR3 region has 12 residues. Germline CDR1 and CDR2: MNHEY and SMNVEV (reference sequence).

CDR3 protein: CASSFIFIEGNTEAFF. CDR3 coding DNA: TGTGCCAGCAGTTTTATTTTCATTGAGGGGAACACTGAAGCTTTCTTT. The V call is TRBV28, the J call TRBJ1-1; D gene ambiguous. CDR3 length: 16 amino acids. In germline, CDR1 is MDHEN, CDR2 SYDVKM. Trimming cost V 3 bases and J 1 base, with 15 bases left between them. The full variable domain, rest sourced from reference TRBV28 and TRBJ1-1, is DVKVTQSSRYLVKRTGEKVFLECVQDMDHENMFWYRQDPGLGLRLIYFSYDVKMKEKGDIPEGYSVSREKKERFSLILESASTNQTSMYLCASSFIFIEGNTEAFFGQGTRLTVV.

The chain uses TRBV19 and TRBJ1-5; D unclear. V was trimmed by 5 bases and J by 12 bases, leaving 17 bases between them. Germline V gene lookup returns CDR1 LNHDA and CDR2 SQIVND (reference sequence). CDR3 length: 13 amino acids. CDR3 in DNA: TGTGCCAGTAGTGAGGCTTCGGGAGGAAGCCAGCATTTT. Protein product: CASSEASGGSQHF. The whole variable domain, filled in from reference TRBV19 and TRBJ1-5, reads DGGITQSPKYLFRKEGQNVTLSCEQNLNHDAMYWYRQDPGQGLRLIYYSQIVNDFQKGDIAEGYSVSREKKESFPLTVTSAQKNPTAFYLCASSEASGGSQHFGDGTRLSIL.

The chain is built from TRBV7-9 and TRBJ2-3; 7 bases match TRBD1. Trimming took 4 bases from V and 1 from J; bases not matched to a gene: 2. The CDR3 totals 14 residues. CDR1 SEHNR and CDR2 FQNEAQ come from the germline V gene (reference sequence). CDR3 DNA: TGTGCCAGCAGCTATGGACAGGGCACAGATACGCAGTATTTT. This gives the protein CASSYGQGTDTQYF.

The CDR3 coding sequence is TGTGCCTGGACAGGGTCTGGAAACACCATATATTTT. The encoded protein is CAWTGSGNTIYF. V and J are TRBV30 and TRBJ1-3, with D perhaps matching TRBD1 (5 bases). From germline, CDR1 is GTSNPN and CDR2 SVGIG (reference sequence). Trimming took 4 bases from V and 1 from J, leaving 5 bases between them. The CDR3 totals 12 residues. Together with reference TRBV30 and TRBJ1-3, the CDR3 gives the full variable domain: SQTIHQWPATLVQPVGSPLSLECTVEGTSNPNLYWYRQAAGRGLQLLFYSVGIGQISSEVPQNLSASRPQDRQFILSSKKLLLSDSGFYLCAWTGSGNTIYFGEGSWLTVV.

This clone has a single count. The CDR3: CASRGGTGMGSQPQHF. In DNA, the CDR3 is TGTGCCAGCAGAGGTGGGACAGGGATGGGTAGTCAGCCCCAGCATTTT. V gene TRBV6-6 combines with J gene TRBJ1-5, with 9 bases that match TRBD1. The junction had 12 bases not matched to a gene; V was cut back by 6 bases and J by 6 bases. Looked up from germline, CDR1 is MNHNY and CDR2 is SVGAGI (reference sequence). The CDR3 is 16 amino acids.

This clone came up once. The chain combines TRBV7-3 with TRBJ2-2; no clear D gene. V lost 1 base and J lost 2, with 5 bases in between. This CDR3 comprises 14 residues. Germline CDR1 reads SGHTA; CDR2 reads FQGTGA. DNA of the CDR3: TGTGCCAGCAGCTTAAGCTATAACACCGGGGAGCTGTTTTTT. This encodes CASSLSYNTGELFF.

In its sample, this clone was seen once. The chain couples TRBV7-2 to TRBJ2-7; 7 bases match TRBD1. The CDR3 is made up of 15 amino acids. V was pared by 4 bases and J by 5 bases, with 11 bases of the junction left unmatched. The germline CDR1 and CDR2 sequences are SGHTA and FQGNSA. The CDR3 loop reads CASSSSGQRGDEQYF. The CDR3 DNA reads TGTGCCAGCAGCTCGTCGGGACAGAGGGGCGACGAGCAGTACTTC. Combining the CDR3 with reference TRBV7-2 and TRBJ2-7 gives the whole variable domain GAGVSQSPSNKVTEKGKDVELRCDPISGHTALYWYRQSLGQGLEFLIYFQGNSAPDKSGLPSDRFSAERTGGSVSTLTIQRTQQEDSAVYLCASSSSGQRGDEQYFGPGTRLTVT.

The chain couples TRBV4-1 to TRBJ1-5, with D perhaps matching TRBD1 (6 bases). The CDR3 has 14 amino acids. Germline lookup yields CDR1 MGHRA and CDR2 YSYEKL. V lost 1 base and J lost 6, with 10 bases in between. CDR3 protein: CASSQAQGGQPQHF. In DNA form, the CDR3 reads TGCGCCAGCAGCCAAGCACAGGGTGGTCAGCCCCAGCATTTT.

The genes are TRBV19 and TRBJ2-7; the match to TRBD1 covers 9 bases. The junction had 6 bases not matched to a gene; V was cut back by 4 bases and J by 5 bases. The CDR3 loop spans 14 amino acids. Looked up from germline, CDR1 is LNHDA and CDR2 is SQIVND (reference sequence). The CDR3 region has the DNA TGTGCCAGTAGTAGGGGACAGGGAAATCACGAGCAGTACTTC. Translation: CASSRGQGNHEQYF.

The rearrangement uses TRBV6-5 and TRBJ2-5, with TRBD2 matching over 10 bases. The J call could be wrong; TRBJ2-7 is a better fit for the DNA end. This CDR3 contains 13 residues. Germline V gene lookup returns CDR1 MNHEY and CDR2 SVGAGI. The chain's CDR3 is CASSLAGAYEQYF. CDR3 nucleotide sequence: TGTGCCAGCAGCCTAGCGGGGGCCTACGAGCAGTACTTC.

V gene TRBV6-5 combines with J gene TRBJ2-3; tentative D call: TRBD2 (5 bases). V lost 0 bases, J lost 0 bases, and 10 bases lay in between. The CDR3 is 16 residues long. Germline values: CDR1 MNHEY, CDR2 SVGAGI. CDR3 sequence: CASSYSTGVSTDTQYF. The CDR3 DNA reads TGTGCCAGCAGTTACTCGACCGGGGTTAGCACAGATACGCAGTATTTT.

The chain carries TRBV1 and TRBJ1-3; the D call TRBD1 from the table was never checked on the DNA. TRBV1 is flagged as a pseudogene. The CDR3 consists of 18 residues. CDR3 residues: CTSSQLDSIGFSGNTIYF. CDR3 nucleotides: TGCACCAGCAGCCAACTTGACAGCATAGGATTCTCTGGAAACACCATATATTTT.

The chain employs TRBV19 and TRBJ2-5, with D perhaps matching TRBD1 (5 bases). V lost 1 base to trimming and J lost 5 bases, with 8 bases between them. This CDR3 has 13 amino acids. Germline V gives CDR1 LNHDA, CDR2 SQIVND (reference sequence). The CDR3 DNA follows: TGTGCCAGTAGTATAGGGTACAGGGAGACCCAGTACTTC. Protein sequence: CASSIGYRETQYF.